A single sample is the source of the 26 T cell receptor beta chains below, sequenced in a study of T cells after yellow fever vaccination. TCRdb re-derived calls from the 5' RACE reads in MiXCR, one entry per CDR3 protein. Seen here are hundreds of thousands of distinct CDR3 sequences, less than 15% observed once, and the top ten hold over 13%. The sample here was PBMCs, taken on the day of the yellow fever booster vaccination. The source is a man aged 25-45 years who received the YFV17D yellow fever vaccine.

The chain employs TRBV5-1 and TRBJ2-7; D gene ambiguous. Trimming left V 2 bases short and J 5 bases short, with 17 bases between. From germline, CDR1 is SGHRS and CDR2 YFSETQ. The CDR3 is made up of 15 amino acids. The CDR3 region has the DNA TGCGCCAGCAGCTTATGGCGGCCGTTGCGGAACGAGCAGTACTTC. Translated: CASSLWRPLRNEQYF.

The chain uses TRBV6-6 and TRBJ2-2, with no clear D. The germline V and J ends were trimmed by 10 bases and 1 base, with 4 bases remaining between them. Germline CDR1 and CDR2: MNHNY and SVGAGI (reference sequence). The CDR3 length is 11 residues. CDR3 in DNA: TGTGCCACCGTGAACACCGGGGAGCTGTTTTTT. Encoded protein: CATVNTGELFF.

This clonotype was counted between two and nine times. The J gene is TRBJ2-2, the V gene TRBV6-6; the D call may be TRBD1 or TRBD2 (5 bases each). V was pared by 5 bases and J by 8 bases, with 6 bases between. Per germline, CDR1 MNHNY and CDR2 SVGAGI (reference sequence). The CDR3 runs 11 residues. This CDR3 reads CASSEGGELFF. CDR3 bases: TGTGCCAGCAGTGAGGGGGGGGAGCTGTTTTTT.

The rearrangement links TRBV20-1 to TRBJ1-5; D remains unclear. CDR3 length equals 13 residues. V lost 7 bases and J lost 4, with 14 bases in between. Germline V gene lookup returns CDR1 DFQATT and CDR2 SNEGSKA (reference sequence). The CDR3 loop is CSDEEAGNQPQHF. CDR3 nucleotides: TGCAGTGACGAGGAGGCGGGGAATCAGCCCCAGCATTTT.

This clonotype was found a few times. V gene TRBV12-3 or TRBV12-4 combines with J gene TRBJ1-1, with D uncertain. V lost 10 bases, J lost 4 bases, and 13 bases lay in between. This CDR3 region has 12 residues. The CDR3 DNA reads TGTGCCACCGTGGGGAGGATCACTGAAGCTTTCTTT. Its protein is CATVGRITEAFF.

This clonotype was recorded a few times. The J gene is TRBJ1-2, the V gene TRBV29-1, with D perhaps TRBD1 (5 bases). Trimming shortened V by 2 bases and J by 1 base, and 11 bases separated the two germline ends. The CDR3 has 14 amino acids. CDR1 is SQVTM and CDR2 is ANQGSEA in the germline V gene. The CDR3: CSVEKFGGNYGYTF. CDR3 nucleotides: TGCAGCGTTGAAAAGTTCGGGGGTAACTATGGCTACACCTTC.

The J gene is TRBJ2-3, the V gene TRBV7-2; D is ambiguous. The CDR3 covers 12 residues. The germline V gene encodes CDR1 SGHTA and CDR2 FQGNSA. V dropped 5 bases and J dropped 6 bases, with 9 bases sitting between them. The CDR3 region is CASSLNVDTQYF. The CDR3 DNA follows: TGTGCCAGCAGCCTCAACGTGGATACGCAGTATTTT.

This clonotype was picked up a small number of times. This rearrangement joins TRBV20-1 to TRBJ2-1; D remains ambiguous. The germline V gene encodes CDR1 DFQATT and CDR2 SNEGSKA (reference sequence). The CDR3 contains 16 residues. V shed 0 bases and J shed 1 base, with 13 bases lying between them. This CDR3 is CSARDGTKSSYNEQFF. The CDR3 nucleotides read TGCAGTGCTAGAGATGGAACGAAGAGTTCCTACAATGAGCAGTTCTTC.

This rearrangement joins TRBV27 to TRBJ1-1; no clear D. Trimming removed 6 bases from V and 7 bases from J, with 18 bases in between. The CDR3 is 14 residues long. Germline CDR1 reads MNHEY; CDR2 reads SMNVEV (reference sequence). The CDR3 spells CASRKTRGAGEAFF. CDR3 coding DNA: TGTGCCAGCAGAAAGACCCGGGGTGCTGGTGAAGCTTTCTTT.

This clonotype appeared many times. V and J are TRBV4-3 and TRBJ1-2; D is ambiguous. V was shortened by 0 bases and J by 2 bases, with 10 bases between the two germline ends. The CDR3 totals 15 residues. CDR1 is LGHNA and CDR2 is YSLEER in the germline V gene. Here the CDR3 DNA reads TGCGCCAGCAGCCAAGATAGAGGGTCCAACTATGGCTACACCTTC. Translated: CASSQDRGSNYGYTF.

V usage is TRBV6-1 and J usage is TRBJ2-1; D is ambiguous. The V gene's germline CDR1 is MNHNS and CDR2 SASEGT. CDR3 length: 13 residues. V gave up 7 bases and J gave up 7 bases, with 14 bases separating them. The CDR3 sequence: CASKTVQKNEQFF. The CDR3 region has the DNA TGTGCCAGCAAAACAGTGCAGAAGAATGAGCAGTTCTTC.

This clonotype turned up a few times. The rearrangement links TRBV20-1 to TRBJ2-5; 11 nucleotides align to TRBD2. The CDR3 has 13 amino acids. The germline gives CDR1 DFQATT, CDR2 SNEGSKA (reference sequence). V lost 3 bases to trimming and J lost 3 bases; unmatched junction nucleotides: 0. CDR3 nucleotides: TGCAGTGCTAGGGGACTAGCGGAAGAGACCCAGTACTTC. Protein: CSARGLAEETQYF.

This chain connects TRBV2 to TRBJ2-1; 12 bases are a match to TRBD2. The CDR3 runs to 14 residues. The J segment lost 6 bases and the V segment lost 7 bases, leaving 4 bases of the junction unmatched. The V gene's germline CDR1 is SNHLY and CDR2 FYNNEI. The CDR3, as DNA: TGTGCCAGCACATCACTAGCGGGGGGCAATGAGCAGTTCTTC. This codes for CASTSLAGGNEQFF. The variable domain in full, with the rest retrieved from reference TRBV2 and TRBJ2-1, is EPEVTQTPSHQVTQMGQEVILRCVPISNHLYFYWYRQILGQKVEFLVSFYNNEISEKSEIFDDQFSVERPDGSNFTLKIRSTKLEDSAMYFCASTSLAGGNEQFFGPGTRLTVL.

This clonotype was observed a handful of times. This CDR3 reads CASIDRGSYNEQFF. The CDR3 region has the DNA TGTGCCAGCATCGACAGGGGCTCCTACAATGAGCAGTTCTTC. The chain combines TRBV2 with TRBJ2-1; 8 bases match TRBD1. The germline CDR1 and CDR2 sequences are SNHLY and FYNNEI. CDR3 length: 14 amino acids. J gave up 0 bases and V 7 bases, and 2 bases lay outside the gene matches.

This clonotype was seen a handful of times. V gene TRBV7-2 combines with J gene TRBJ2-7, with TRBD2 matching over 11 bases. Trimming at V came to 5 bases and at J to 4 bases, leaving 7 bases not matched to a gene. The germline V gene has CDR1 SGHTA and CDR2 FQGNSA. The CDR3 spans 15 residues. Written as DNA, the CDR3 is TGTGCCAGCAGCCCGCTGACTAGCGGGACTTACGAGCAGTACTTC. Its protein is CASSPLTSGTYEQYF.

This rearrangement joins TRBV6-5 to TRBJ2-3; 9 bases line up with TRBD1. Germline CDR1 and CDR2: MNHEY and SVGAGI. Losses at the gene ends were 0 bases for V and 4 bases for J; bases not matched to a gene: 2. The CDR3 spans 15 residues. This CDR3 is CASSYSQGAPDTQYF. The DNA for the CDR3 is TGTGCCAGCAGTTACTCACAGGGGGCCCCAGATACGCAGTATTTT.

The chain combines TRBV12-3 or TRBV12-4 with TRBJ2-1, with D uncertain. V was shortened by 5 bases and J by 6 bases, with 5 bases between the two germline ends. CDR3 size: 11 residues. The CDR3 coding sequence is TGTGCCAGCAGTGGGTTCAATGAGCAGTTCTTC. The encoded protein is CASSGFNEQFF.

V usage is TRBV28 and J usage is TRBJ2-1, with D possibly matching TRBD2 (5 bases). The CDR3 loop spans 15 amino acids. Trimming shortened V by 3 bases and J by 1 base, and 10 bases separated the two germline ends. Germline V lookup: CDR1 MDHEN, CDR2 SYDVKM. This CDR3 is CASSFGLASYNEQFF. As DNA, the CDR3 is TGTGCCAGCAGTTTCGGTCTAGCATCCTACAATGAGCAGTTCTTC.

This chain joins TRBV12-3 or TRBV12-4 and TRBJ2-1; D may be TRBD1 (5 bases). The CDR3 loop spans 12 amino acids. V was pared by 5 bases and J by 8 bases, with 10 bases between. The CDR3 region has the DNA TGTGCCAGCAGTACAGCAGGGTATGAGCAGTTCTTC. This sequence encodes CASSTAGYEQFF.

The CDR3 sequence: CASSLDSQNSPLHF. CDR3 bases: TGTGCCAGCAGCTTAGACAGCCAGAATTCACCCCTCCACTTT. The chain employs TRBV5-6 and TRBJ1-6, with D perhaps TRBD1 (5 bases). CDR1 is SGHDT, CDR2 YYEEEE, per germline. The germline V and J ends were trimmed by 2 bases and 7 bases, with 10 bases remaining between them. The CDR3 is 14 amino acids.

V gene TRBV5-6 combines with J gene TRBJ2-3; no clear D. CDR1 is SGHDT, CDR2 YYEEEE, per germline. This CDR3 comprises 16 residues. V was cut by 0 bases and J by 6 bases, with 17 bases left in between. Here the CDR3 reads CASSLVGPQLGDTQYF. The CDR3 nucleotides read TGTGCCAGCAGCTTGGTCGGACCTCAACTGGGCGATACGCAGTATTTT.

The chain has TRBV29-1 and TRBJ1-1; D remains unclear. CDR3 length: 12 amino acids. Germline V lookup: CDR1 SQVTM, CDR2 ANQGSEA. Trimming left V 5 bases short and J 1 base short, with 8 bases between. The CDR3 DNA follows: TGCAGCGTTACGCGGGGGAACACTGAAGCTTTCTTT. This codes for CSVTRGNTEAFF. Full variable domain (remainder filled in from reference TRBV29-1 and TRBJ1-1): SAVISQKPSRDICQRGTSLTIQCQVDSQVTMMFWYRQQPGQSLTLIATANQGSEATYESGFVIDKFPISRPNLTFSTLTVSNMSPEDSSIYLCSVTRGNTEAFFGQGTRLTVV.

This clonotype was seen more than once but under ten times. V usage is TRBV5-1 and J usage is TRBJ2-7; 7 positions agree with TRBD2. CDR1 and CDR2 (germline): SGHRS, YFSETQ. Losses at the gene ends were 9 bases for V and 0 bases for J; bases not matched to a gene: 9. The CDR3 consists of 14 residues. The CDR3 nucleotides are TGCGCCAACCAAGGGCGGGAGACCTCCTACGAGCAGTACTTC. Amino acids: CANQGRETSYEQYF.

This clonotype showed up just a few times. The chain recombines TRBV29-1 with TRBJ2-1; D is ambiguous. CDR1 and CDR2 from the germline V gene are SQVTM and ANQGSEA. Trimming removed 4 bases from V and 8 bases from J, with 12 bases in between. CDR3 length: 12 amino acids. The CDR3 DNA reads TGCAGCGTTGCCTCCCCGTGGGATGAGCAGTTCTTC. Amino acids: CSVASPWDEQFF.

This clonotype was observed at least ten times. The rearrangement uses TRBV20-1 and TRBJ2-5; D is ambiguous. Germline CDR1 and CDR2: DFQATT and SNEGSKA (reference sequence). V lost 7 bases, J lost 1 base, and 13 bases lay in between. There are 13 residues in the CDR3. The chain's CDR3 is CSGATLGQETQYF. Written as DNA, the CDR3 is TGCAGTGGCGCAACCTTGGGCCAAGAGACCCAGTACTTC.

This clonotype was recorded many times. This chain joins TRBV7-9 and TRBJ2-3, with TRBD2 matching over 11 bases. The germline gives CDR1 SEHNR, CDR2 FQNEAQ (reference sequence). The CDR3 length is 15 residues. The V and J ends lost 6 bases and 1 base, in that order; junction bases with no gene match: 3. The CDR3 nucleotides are TGTGCCAGCAGTTTGGGACTAGCGGGCACAGATACGCAGTATTTT. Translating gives CASSLGLAGTDTQYF.